The T cell receptor beta chain described here comes from a study of T cells after yellow fever vaccination. Study-level points and caveats: A minor fraction of clonotypes spanned both CD4 and CD8 compartments. Subsequent to the booster, the majority of primary-vaccination clones reappeared (96% CD4, 85% to 90% CD8).

In the case of this clonotype: Antigen: not known.

CDR3 length: 18 residues. Per the germline V gene, CDR1 is SGHAT and CDR2 is FQNNGV. With V trimmed by 1 base and J by 5 bases, 14 bases remained unmatched. TCRdb analysed the 5' RACE reads with MiXCR anew, one entry per CDR3 protein. The sample shows 510,000 or so distinct CDR3 sequences, 15% to 20% of them seen only once. The TCR sequence derives from a man in his thirties or forties who received the YFV17D yellow fever vaccine. The input for sequencing was PBMCs, taken 15 days after the yellow fever booster vaccination. The J gene is TRBJ2-5, the V gene TRBV11-2; TRBD2 agrees at 9 bases. The CDR3 reads CASSLVASGMSGKETQYF. The CDR3 nucleotides are TGTGCCAGCAGCTTAGTGGCTAGCGGGATGTCAGGGAAGGAGACCCAGTACTTC. The variable domain in full, with the rest retrieved from reference TRBV11-2 and TRBJ2-5, is EAGVAQSPRYKIIEKRQSVAFWCNPISGHATLYWYQQILGQGPKLLIQFQNNGVVDDSQLPKDRFSAERLKGVDSTLKIQPAKLEDSAVYLCASSLVASGMSGKETQYFGPGTRLLVL.